This TCR beta chain was profiled in a study of blood T cell repertoires in COVID-19 (dated by TCRdb to 2018 to 2021). A note on the overall study: Samples covering the acute and convalescent phases of COVID-19 were provided by collaborators in the United States, Italy and Spain. Deeply sampled blood TCRbeta repertoires from subjects exposed to, actively infected with, or recovered from COVID-19 were included in the dataset. The samples were drawn from the first 160 participants of the ongoing ImmuneRACE study and from over a thousand subjects provided by 6 global collaborators. The repertoires were made available in a free public database intended to serve as a resource for research on the immune response to SARS-CoV-2. The material from the prospective study consisted of cDNA or gDNA derived from T cells, B-cell-depleted T cells, or PBMCs. Sample metadata almost always included a de-identified subject ID, COVID-19 status, age in years and sex. Where HLA class I and class II types were available, the types were taken from metadata supplied by the sample provider, not from assay-based typing. What the work shows at the level of the full study, not this receptor alone: How much clinical and demographic metadata was included differed by source and by participant, and the metadata was provided uncurated.

The immunoSEQ Assay, a bias-controlled multiplex PCR, was used to amplify TCRbeta CDR3 regions from genomic DNA. Per the source publication's procedure: The number of nucleated cells in each sample was estimated by amplification of reference gene primers within the assay. To quantify the absolute abundance of each unique TCRbeta CDR3 rearrangement, sequence reads were collapsed and filtered. For each sample, productive Simpson clonality was calculated by taking the square root of Simpson's diversity index across productive rearrangements. TCRdb holds this immuneACCESS table with in-frame rearrangements only. Some clones are missing; in checked studies, unresolved V genes explain under half, and the rest has no known cause. V, J and clone size reflect that table, while D and trimming were determined from the DNA. This sample lists about 140,000 clones; around 89% were detected once. The top ten clonotypes cover approximately 2.5% of the sample.

In Seattle, one collaborating source enrolled patients while the infection was active and tracked those patients longitudinally over the course of disease. The collaborating institutions used their own protocols to collect whole blood in K2EDTA tubes. For TCRbeta analysis, collaborators shipped samples as frozen whole blood, isolated PBMCs, or DNA extracted from either of those sample types. Of note for this clone: Its antigen is unknown. There are no base qualities to consult, and no much larger clone falls within one base.

Including cysteine and phenylalanine, the CDR3 has 17 amino acids. Only CDR3 DNA is held: 51 bases, read in frame from base 1. The junction shows trimming of 4 bases on V and 3 bases on J, and the gene matches do not reach 12 bases of it. Reading the germline V gene gives CDR1 SGHRS and CDR2 YFSETQ. The receptor chain draws on TRBV5-1 and TRBJ1-4; a stretch of 7 junction bases matches TRBD1. The TCR originated in a human donor with COVID-19, enrolled during active disease. The donor label of this sample is uncertain. The sequenced sample was peripheral blood. The CDR3 reads CASSKNRGRGSNEKLFF. The nucleotide sequence is TGCGCCAGCAGCAAAAACAGGGGTCGGGGATCTAATGAAAAACTGTTTTTT.